A selection of T cell receptor beta chains follows, all from one sample in a study of monozygotic twins with inflammatory bowel disease. TCRdb re-called the 5' RACE reads, yielding one record per CDR3 amino acid sequence without DNA. The ten top clones account for 2.6%, within a sample of a few hundred thousand distinct CDR3 sequences. Sequenced input: blood. All receptors come from a human donor with ulcerative colitis or Crohn's disease, or a healthy co-twin of an affected twin (not recorded which). CDR3s include the opening cysteine and the closing phenylalanine or tryptophan.

>TRBV5-4|16|TRBJ2-1
CASSTLDRGATNEQFF
>TRBV20-1|12|TRBJ2-1
CSLGGSYNEQFF
>TRBV6-1|15|TRBJ2-1
CASSAKAPAYNEQFF
>TRBV7-2|14|TRBJ2-2
CASRERQASGELFF
>TRBV4-3|17|TRBJ1-1
CASSQNTGTGANTEAFF
>TRBV24-1|17|TRBJ2-1
CATSDSPVSGGPNEQFF
>TRBV10-3|14|TRBJ2-1
CAIMRELSYNEQFF
>TRBV5-1|16|TRBJ2-1
CASSRLGSGGTYEQFF
>TRBV7-2|15|TRBJ1-6
CASSFRTGNNSPLHF
>TRBV5-1|14|TRBJ2-1
CASSLVPPRNEQFF
>TRBV19|12|TRBJ2-1
CASSIWEAEQFF